The 27 T cell receptor beta chains presented below share a single source sample, sequenced in a study of blood T cell repertoires in COVID-19. Sequenced by immunoSEQ multiplex PCR; TCRdb stores in-frame clones only, minus some. The table lists over 200,000 clones, roughly 87% of them singletons. The sample taken for sequencing was peripheral blood. The receptors stem from a man aged 40-49 years with active or convalescent COVID-19.

This clone has more than one count but fewer than ten. The chain carries TRBV6-5 and TRBJ1-1; no clear D gene. Germline V gene sequence: CDR1 MNHEY, CDR2 SVGAGI. With 0 bases removed from V and 4 bases from J, the gap between germline ends came to 6 bases. CDR3 length: 13 amino acids. As DNA, the CDR3 is TGTGCCAGCAGTTACTCTTCGTCCACTGAAGCTTTCTTT. Encoded protein: CASSYSSSTEAFF.

The CDR3 DNA is TGTGCCAGTAGTACAGGGGGCTGGGGCACTGAAGCTTTCTTT. Amino acid sequence: CASSTGGWGTEAFF. V usage is TRBV19 and J usage is TRBJ1-1; 8 nucleotides align to TRBD1. Trimming cost V 4 bases and J 4 bases; bases outside gene matches: 5. This CDR3 region has 14 residues. The germline CDR1 and CDR2 sequences are LNHDA and SQIVND (reference sequence).

This chain links TRBV28 with TRBJ2-3; 13 bases are a match to TRBD2. J gave up 4 bases and V 5 bases, and 15 bases lay outside the gene matches. CDR3 length equals 19 residues. The germline V gene encodes CDR1 MDHEN and CDR2 SYDVKM. The CDR3 loop is CASSVRVGLAGVLADTQYF. In DNA, the CDR3 is TGTGCCAGCAGTGTCCGCGTCGGACTAGCGGGAGTTTTAGCAGATACGCAGTATTTT.

V usage is TRBV19 and J usage is TRBJ1-1; 9 bases agree with TRBD1. Germline assignment: CDR1 LNHDA and CDR2 SQIVND (reference sequence). CDR3 size: 12 residues. Trimming cost V 7 bases and J 4 bases; bases outside gene matches: 1. The chain's CDR3 is CASIQGATEAFF. Written as DNA, the CDR3 is TGTGCCAGTATACAGGGGGCCACTGAAGCTTTCTTT.

As to this clone: The same CDR3 also results from other DNA sequences found in this sample. The J gene is TRBJ1-1, the V gene TRBV27; D might be TRBD1 (6 bases). From germline, CDR1 is MNHEY and CDR2 SMNVEV (reference sequence). The CDR3 runs 14 residues. V lost 5 bases and J lost 1, with 11 bases in between. The CDR3 protein is CASSPDRANTEAFF. Written as DNA, the CDR3 is TGTGCCAGCAGTCCGGACAGAGCGAACACTGAAGCTTTCTTT.

The chain uses TRBV7-3 and TRBJ1-1; 7 bases agree with TRBD1. The CDR3 extends over 15 amino acids. Trimming took 5 bases from V and 3 from J; bases not matched to a gene: 9. In germline, CDR1 is SGHTA, CDR2 FQGTGA. CDR3 region: CASSPTGAGYTEAFF. In nucleotides, the CDR3 is TGTGCCAGCAGCCCTACAGGGGCGGGGTACACTGAAGCTTTCTTT.

The V and J genes are TRBV11-2 and TRBJ1-2; 8 bases agree with TRBD1. After removal of 5 bases from V and 2 bases from J, the junction contained 10 bases not matched to a gene. The CDR3 is made up of 16 amino acids. CDR1 SGHAT and CDR2 FQNNGV come from the germline V gene. This CDR3 is CASSIGGQGVNYGYTF. For the CDR3, the DNA is TGTGCCAGCAGCATAGGCGGACAGGGAGTCAACTATGGCTACACCTTC.

In DNA form, the CDR3 reads TGTGCCAGCAGTTTATACGAGGGGGCGGAGACCCAGTACTTC. It is translated as CASSLYEGAETQYF. The chain uses TRBV27 and TRBJ2-5; TRBD1 aligns across 7 bases. The J segment lost 5 bases and the V segment lost 1 base, leaving 4 bases of the junction unmatched. Germline V CDR1 and CDR2: MNHEY, SMNVEV (reference sequence). CDR3 length: 14 amino acids.

The CDR3 is CASRPASSYNSPLHF. CDR3 DNA sequence: TGTGCCAGCCGCCCCGCCAGCTCCTATAATTCACCCCTCCACTTT. The V gene is TRBV27, the J gene TRBJ1-6; D call uncertain. The V and J ends lost 8 bases and 0 bases respectively, with 11 bases between them. The length of the CDR3 is 15 residues. The germline gives CDR1 MNHEY, CDR2 SMNVEV (reference sequence).

The V and J genes are TRBV4-1 and TRBJ2-3, with a tentative D call TRBD2 (5 bases). Looked up from germline, CDR1 is MGHRA and CDR2 is YSYEKL. The CDR3 is made up of 18 amino acids. With 2 bases removed from V and 1 base from J, the gap between germline ends came to 19 bases. DNA of the CDR3: TGCGCCAGCAGCCAATCTGATCCAGGACTCCCCGGCACAGATACGCAGTATTTT. Its translation: CASSQSDPGLPGTDTQYF.

This chain links TRBV27 with TRBJ1-2; D unresolved. The CDR3 loop spans 14 amino acids. Trimming shortened V by 5 bases and J by 0 bases, and 10 bases separated the two germline ends. Germline lookup yields CDR1 MNHEY and CDR2 SMNVEV (reference sequence). The CDR3 loop is CASSPLGANYGYTF. The CDR3 DNA reads as TGTGCCAGCAGTCCGCTAGGAGCTAACTATGGCTACACCTTC.

On this clone itself: Sequence at one end of the junction differs from germline and may be a read error. The rearrangement joins TRBV28 to TRBJ1-4, with a possible D match to TRBD1 (5 bases). CDR3 length: 12 amino acids. The germline V gene has CDR1 MDHEN and CDR2 SYDVKM. This CDR3 is CASSLSGEKLFF. The CDR3 nucleotides read TGTGCCAGCAGCTTATCAGGGGAAAAACTGTTTTTT.

The count of this clone is one. This chain links TRBV5-6 with TRBJ2-2; D possibly corresponds to TRBD2 (6 bases). V was shortened by 1 base and J by 5 bases, with 15 bases between the two germline ends. The length of the CDR3 is 16 residues. The V gene's germline CDR1 is SGHDT and CDR2 YYEEEE. Written as DNA, the CDR3 is TGTGCCAGCAGCTTGTTAGGAAGGGACTCGACCGGGGAGCTGTTTTTT. Translation gives CASSLLGRDSTGELFF.

This chain uses TRBV5-6 with TRBJ2-5, with TRBD1 identical over 10 bases. The CDR3 contains 15 residues. V was pared by 3 bases and J by 5 bases, with 7 bases of the junction left unmatched. Per the germline V gene, CDR1 is SGHDT and CDR2 is YYEEEE. CDR3 DNA: TGTGCCAGCAGCTCGACAGGGGGCGTGAGGGAGACCCAGTACTTC. This gives the protein CASSSTGGVRETQYF. Looking up the rest from reference TRBV5-6 and TRBJ2-5 gives the full variable domain: DAGVTQSPTHLIKTRGQQVTLRCSPKSGHDTVSWYQQALGQGPQFIFQYYEEEERQRGNFPDRFSGHQFPNYSSELNVNALLLGDSALYLCASSSTGGVRETQYFGPGTRLLVL.

In this sample, this clone turned up a few times. The chain employs TRBV30 and TRBJ1-2; TRBD1 is a possible D gene (5 bases). The CDR3 runs to 13 residues. The germline gives CDR1 GTSNPN, CDR2 SVGIG (reference sequence). Trimming shortened V by 0 bases and J by 8 bases, and 13 bases separated the two germline ends. CDR3 nucleotides: TGTGCCTGGAGTGTACACCCCCAGGGCGGCTACACCTTC. This translates into CAWSVHPQGGYTF.

The chain combines TRBV20-1 with TRBJ1-1; perhaps TRBD1 as D (5 bases). Germline CDR1 and CDR2: DFQATT and SNEGSKA (reference sequence). The CDR3 runs to 14 residues. V was cut by 3 bases and J by 6 bases, with 17 bases left in between. DNA of the CDR3: TGCAGTGCTAGTACCGGCAGGGTTGAGGCTGAAGCTTTCTTT. This codes for CSASTGRVEAEAFF.

The genes are TRBV12-3 or TRBV12-4 and TRBJ1-5, with D unclear. The germline V and J ends were trimmed by 3 bases and 12 bases, with 15 bases remaining between them. The length of the CDR3 is 13 residues. In nucleotides, the CDR3 is TGTGCCAGCAGTTTGACGAGGGTGAGATACCAGCATTTT. It specifies CASSLTRVRYQHF.

V and J are TRBV28 and TRBJ1-1; D is uncertain. Germline V lookup: CDR1 MDHEN, CDR2 SYDVKM. The CDR3 extends over 12 amino acids. V was pared by 3 bases and J by 3 bases, with 5 bases between. In nucleotides, the CDR3 is TGTGCCAGCAGTTTCCAGTACACTGAAGCTTTCTTT. This translates into CASSFQYTEAFF.

This clone has only a few counts. CDR3 region: CASSELKNSPLHF. Here the CDR3 DNA reads TGTGCCAGCAGCGAACTAAAGAATTCACCCCTCCACTTT. This chain uses TRBV28 with TRBJ1-6; unclear D gene. This CDR3 is 13 amino acids long. Germline V gene sequence: CDR1 MDHEN, CDR2 SYDVKM. Trimming removed 6 bases at V and 7 bases at J, with 10 bases between.

The gene calls are TRBV6-1 and TRBJ1-6; D is perhaps TRBD1 (6 bases). The V end was cut by 2 bases, the J end by 9 bases, with 11 bases between. Germline CDR1 is MNHNS and CDR2 is SASEGT. The CDR3 sequence is 14 residues long. This chain's CDR3 is CASSESVRGSPLHF. In nucleotides, the CDR3 is TGTGCCAGCAGTGAATCCGTCAGGGGTTCACCCCTCCACTTT.

In this sample, this clone turned up a few times. The chain is built from TRBV10-3 and TRBJ2-3; 10 nucleotides align to TRBD2. The CDR3 runs 15 residues. Germline CDR1 reads ENHRY; CDR2 reads SYGVKD. J lost 5 bases, V lost 5 bases, and 7 bases had no gene match. The CDR3 region is CAISPGTSEVDTQYF. CDR3 in DNA: TGTGCCATCAGTCCCGGGACTAGCGAGGTAGATACGCAGTATTTT.

This clone was seen many times. This rearrangement joins TRBV6-1 to TRBJ2-1, with TRBD2 matching 8 bases. This CDR3 has 15 residues. V gave up 0 bases and J gave up 3 bases; unmatched junction bases: 1. From germline, CDR1 is MNHNS and CDR2 SASEGT. The CDR3 nucleotides are TGTGCCAGCAGTGAAGCAGCGGGAGACTACAATGAGCAGTTCTTC. Translated, it gives CASSEAAGDYNEQFF.

The chain couples TRBV27 to TRBJ1-1; D gene uncertain. V dropped 1 base and J dropped 5 bases, with 14 bases sitting between them. Germline-derived CDR1 and CDR2 are MNHEY and SMNVEV (reference sequence). The CDR3 loop spans 15 amino acids. The CDR3 nucleotides read TGTGCCAGCAGTTTATTCCCCCTAGGAGAAACTGAAGCTTTCTTT. It is translated as CASSLFPLGETEAFF.

CDR3 sequence: CAISEMEDQPQHF. CDR3 nucleotide sequence: TGTGCCATCAGTGAGATGGAGGATCAGCCCCAGCATTTT. The V gene is TRBV10-3, the J gene TRBJ1-5; D unresolved. V lost 2 bases and J 5 bases, leaving 7 bases between the germline ends. The CDR3 totals 13 residues. Germline V gene sequence: CDR1 ENHRY, CDR2 SYGVKD.

The CDR3 coding sequence is TGTGCCTGGAGTCCAGGACAGCCTTCTTATGGCTACACCTTC. It encodes CAWSPGQPSYGYTF. The genes are TRBV30 and TRBJ1-2, with D possibly being TRBD1 (6 bases). Germline CDR1 is GTSNPN and CDR2 is SVGIG (reference sequence). The CDR3 contains 14 residues. The V end was cut by 2 bases, the J end by 5 bases, with 15 bases between.

This clone has more than one count but fewer than ten. CDR3 residues: CASRTVSNYGYTF. In DNA form, the CDR3 reads TGTGCCAGCAGGACAGTATCTAACTATGGCTACACCTTC. This chain joins TRBV6-6 and TRBJ1-2, with D possibly being TRBD1 (5 bases). The germline V and J ends were trimmed by 6 bases and 0 bases, with 8 bases remaining between them. This CDR3 has 13 residues. The V gene's germline CDR1 is MNHNY and CDR2 SVGAGI (reference sequence).

The rearrangement joins TRBV7-9 to TRBJ1-2; D gene unclear. Germline V gives CDR1 SEHNR, CDR2 FQNEAQ (reference sequence). This CDR3 contains 13 residues. Trimming removed 5 bases at V and 5 bases at J, with 12 bases between. CDR3 region: CASSQGLLYGYTF. DNA of the CDR3: TGTGCCAGCAGCCAAGGACTGCTTTATGGCTACACCTTC.